These 13 T cell receptor beta chains were sequenced from one sample in a study of cytomegalovirus exposure and HLA in healthy donors. PCR used 60 Vbeta primers and 13 Jbeta primers. Using immunoSEQ multiplex PCR, the repertoire was profiled, and TCRdb retains in-frame clones only, with some absent. The profile shows 130,000 or so clones, approximately 80% of them singletons. The sequenced sample was PBMCs. These receptors all come from a woman between 40 and 50 years old in good health and CMV-seronegative.

The chain uses TRBV18 and TRBJ1-1, with unresolved D. CDR3 size: 17 residues. V shed 1 base and J shed 1 base, with 16 bases lying between them. Per germline, CDR1 KGHSH and CDR2 LQKENI. This CDR3 is CASSPLPVGRSNTEAFF. CDR3 in DNA: TGTGCCAGCTCACCACTCCCGGTGGGCCGCTCGAACACTGAAGCTTTCTTT.

V usage is TRBV9 and J usage is TRBJ1-2; the match to TRBD1 covers 8 bases. V trimming: 0 bases; J trimming: 4 bases; junction bases outside the gene matches: 2. The CDR3 contains 14 residues. Per germline, CDR1 SGDLS and CDR2 YYNGEE. The CDR3 DNA is TGTGCCAGCAGCGTAGTAACAGGGGGCTATGGCTACACCTTC. This translates into CASSVVTGGYGYTF.

The table lists this clone with a count of one. The J gene is TRBJ1-2, the V gene TRBV7-9; a weak D match, TRBD1 (6 bases). Trimming pared 0 bases from V and 3 bases from J, leaving 11 bases between. The CDR3 consists of 15 residues. Germline V lookup: CDR1 SEHNR, CDR2 FQNEAQ (reference sequence). CDR3 DNA sequence: TGTGCCAGCAGCTTAGCGCTTGGGGGCCACTATGGCTACACCTTC. Its protein product is CASSLALGGHYGYTF.

The chain employs TRBV6-8 and TRBJ1-1; no reliable D call. CDR1 is MNHGY, CDR2 SAAAGT, per germline. Trimming took 7 bases from V and 5 from J, leaving 17 bases between them. CDR3 length: 14 amino acids. CDR3 sequence: CASTPRESGTEAFF. CDR3 coding DNA: TGTGCCAGCACCCCGAGGGAGTCGGGAACTGAAGCTTTCTTT.

The genes are TRBV2 and TRBJ1-1; D is perhaps TRBD1 (5 bases). The CDR3 covers 13 residues. The V and J ends lost 6 bases and 11 bases respectively, with 19 bases between them. Germline CDR1 and CDR2: SNHLY and FYNNEI. CDR3 protein: CASRSPSGGEAFF. CDR3 nucleotides: TGTGCCAGCAGATCGCCCTCGGGGGGGGAGGCTTTCTTT.

The V and J genes are TRBV28 and TRBJ1-2; D is undetermined. The CDR3 contains 13 residues. Germline-derived CDR1 and CDR2 are MDHEN and SYDVKM. Trimming stripped 3 bases from V and 2 bases from J, with 7 bases between. CDR3 protein: CASSLGGNYGYTF. The CDR3 DNA sequence: TGTGCCAGCAGTTTGGGAGGGAACTATGGCTACACCTTC.

V usage is TRBV2 and J usage is TRBJ1-2; a weak D match, TRBD1 (5 bases). Looked up from germline, CDR1 is SNHLY and CDR2 is FYNNEI. This CDR3 spans 13 amino acids. With 5 bases removed from V and 7 bases from J, the gap between germline ends came to 14 bases. The CDR3, as DNA: TGTGCCAGCAGTCTGGGGTGGCAGGGTGGCTACACCTTC. Protein: CASSLGWQGGYTF.

In regard to this clone: Other nucleotide sequences from this sample produce the same CDR3. The chain joins TRBV5-1 to TRBJ2-2, with D perhaps matching TRBD1 (6 bases). CDR1 and CDR2 from the germline V gene are SGHRS and YFSETQ. The CDR3 spans 15 residues. Deletions cut 5 bases from V and 3 bases from J, with 14 bases between. The CDR3 region is CASRAGTPYTGELFF. The CDR3 DNA reads as TGCGCCAGCAGAGCCGGGACACCGTACACCGGGGAGCTGTTTTTT.

The rearrangement joins TRBV6-4 to TRBJ2-2; perhaps TRBD2 as D (6 bases). The CDR3 contains 14 residues. CDR1 is MRHNA, CDR2 SNTAGT, per germline. V lost 3 bases and J lost 5, with 10 bases in between. The CDR3 spells CASSEVGSTGELFF. CDR3 DNA sequence: TGTGCCAGCAGTGAGGTCGGGAGTACCGGGGAGCTGTTTTTT.

The chain is built from TRBV30 and TRBJ2-2; TRBD1 matches at 8 bases. This CDR3 contains 16 residues. CDR1 and CDR2 from the germline V gene are GTSNPN and SVGIG (reference sequence). V shed 0 bases, J shed 1 base, and the junction held 4 bases outside the gene matches. The CDR3 region is CAWSVRTGRNTGELFF. The CDR3 region has the DNA TGTGCCTGGAGTGTAAGGACAGGGAGGAACACCGGGGAGCTGTTTTTT.

This rearrangement joins TRBV2 to TRBJ2-3; D gene ambiguous. The CDR3 covers 11 residues. V was pared by 7 bases and J by 4 bases, with 6 bases between. Per the germline V gene, CDR1 is SNHLY and CDR2 is FYNNEI. This chain's CDR3 is CASIYSDTQYF. CDR3 nucleotide sequence: TGTGCCAGCATTTATTCAGATACGCAGTATTTT.

The chain joins TRBV27 to TRBJ1-2; D is perhaps TRBD1 (6 bases). Looked up from germline, CDR1 is MNHEY and CDR2 is SMNVEV (reference sequence). V was pared by 5 bases and J by 2 bases, with 15 bases between. The CDR3 is made up of 15 amino acids. CDR3 bases: TGTGCCAGCAGTGCCTACCGGGACAAGAACTATGGCTACACCTTC. Translated: CASSAYRDKNYGYTF.

V and J are TRBV7-4 and TRBJ1-1, with 12 bases lining up with TRBD1. The CDR3 length is 16 residues. J lost 6 bases, V lost 0 bases, and 5 bases had no gene match. CDR1 SGHVT and CDR2 SQSDAQ come from the germline V gene. In DNA, the CDR3 is TGTGCCAGCAGCTTAGCCGGGACAGGGGGCGCTTCTGAAGCTTTCTTT. Translation gives CASSLAGTGGASEAFF.